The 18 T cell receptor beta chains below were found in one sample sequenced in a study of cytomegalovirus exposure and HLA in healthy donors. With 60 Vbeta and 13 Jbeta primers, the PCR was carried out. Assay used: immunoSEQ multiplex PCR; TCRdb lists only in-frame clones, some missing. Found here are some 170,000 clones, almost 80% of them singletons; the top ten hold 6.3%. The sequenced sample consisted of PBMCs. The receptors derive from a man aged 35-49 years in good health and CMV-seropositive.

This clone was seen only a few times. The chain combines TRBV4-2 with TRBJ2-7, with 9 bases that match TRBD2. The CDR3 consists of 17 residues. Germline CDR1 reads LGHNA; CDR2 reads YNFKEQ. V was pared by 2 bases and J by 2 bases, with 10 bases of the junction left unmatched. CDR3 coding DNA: TGTGCCAGCAGCCAACCTATAGCGGGAGCCACGACCTACGAGCAGTACTTC. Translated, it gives CASSQPIAGATTYEQYF.

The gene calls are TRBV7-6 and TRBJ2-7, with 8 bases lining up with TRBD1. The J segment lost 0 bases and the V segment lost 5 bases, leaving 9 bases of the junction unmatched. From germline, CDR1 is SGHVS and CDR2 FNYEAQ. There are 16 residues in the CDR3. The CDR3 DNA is TGTGCCAGCAGCCCTCTGGCGGGACAGGTCTCCTACGAGCAGTACTTC. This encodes CASSPLAGQVSYEQYF.

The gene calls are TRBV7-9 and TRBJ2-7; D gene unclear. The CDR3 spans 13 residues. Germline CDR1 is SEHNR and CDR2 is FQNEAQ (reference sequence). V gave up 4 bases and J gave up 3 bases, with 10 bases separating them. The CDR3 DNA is TGTGCCAGCAGCTCGAAGACACACTACGAGCAGTACTTC. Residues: CASSSKTHYEQYF.

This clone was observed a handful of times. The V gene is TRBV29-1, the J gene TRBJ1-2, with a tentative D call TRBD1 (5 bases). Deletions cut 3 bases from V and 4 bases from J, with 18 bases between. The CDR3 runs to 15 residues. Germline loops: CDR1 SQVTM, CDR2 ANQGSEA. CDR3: CSVDRGGRRSYGYTF. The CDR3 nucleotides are TGCAGCGTTGATAGGGGCGGCAGGCGGAGCTATGGCTACACCTTC.

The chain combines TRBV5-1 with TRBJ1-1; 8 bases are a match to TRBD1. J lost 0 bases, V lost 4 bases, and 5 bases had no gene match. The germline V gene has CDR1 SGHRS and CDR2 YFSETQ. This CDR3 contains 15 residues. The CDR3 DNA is TGCGCCAGCAGCGGACAGGGAACAGTGAACACTGAAGCTTTCTTT. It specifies CASSGQGTVNTEAFF.

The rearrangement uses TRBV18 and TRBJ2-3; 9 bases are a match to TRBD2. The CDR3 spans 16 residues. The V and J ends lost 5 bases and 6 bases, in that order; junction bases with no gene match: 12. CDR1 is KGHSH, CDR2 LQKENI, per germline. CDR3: CASSSRLAGSGDTQYF. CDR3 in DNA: TGTGCCAGCTCAAGTCGGCTAGCGGGATCAGGGGATACGCAGTATTTT.

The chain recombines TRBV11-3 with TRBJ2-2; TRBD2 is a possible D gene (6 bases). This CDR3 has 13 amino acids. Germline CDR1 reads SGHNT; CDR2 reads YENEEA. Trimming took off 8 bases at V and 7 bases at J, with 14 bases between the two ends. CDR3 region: CASGWRAYGELFF. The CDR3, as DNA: TGTGCCAGCGGATGGAGGGCCTACGGGGAGCTGTTTTTT.

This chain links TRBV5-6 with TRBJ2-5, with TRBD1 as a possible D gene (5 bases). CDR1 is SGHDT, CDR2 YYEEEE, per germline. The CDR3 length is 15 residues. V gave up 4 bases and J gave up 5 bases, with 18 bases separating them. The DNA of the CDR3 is TGTGCCAGCAGCCCCTTAAGAGGCAGGGCGGAGACCCAGTACTTC. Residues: CASSPLRGRAETQYF.

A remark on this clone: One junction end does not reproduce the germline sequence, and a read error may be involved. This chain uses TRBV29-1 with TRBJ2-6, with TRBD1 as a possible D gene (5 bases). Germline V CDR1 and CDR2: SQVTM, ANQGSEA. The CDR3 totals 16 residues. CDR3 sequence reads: CSGLGLAKSGANGLTF. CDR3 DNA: TGCAGCGGCCTGGGCCTCGCCAAATCTGGGGCCAACGGCCTGACTTTC. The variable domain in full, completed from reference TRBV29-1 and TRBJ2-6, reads SAVISQKPSRDICQRGTSLTIQCQVDSQVTMMFWYRQQPGQSLTLIATANQGSEATYESGFVIDKFPISRPNLTFSTLTVSNMSPEDSSIYLCSGLGLAKSGANGLTFGAGSRLTVL.

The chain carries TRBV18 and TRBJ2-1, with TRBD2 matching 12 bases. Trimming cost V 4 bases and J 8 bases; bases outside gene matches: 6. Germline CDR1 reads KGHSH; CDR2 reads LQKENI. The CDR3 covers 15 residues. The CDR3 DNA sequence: TGTGCCAGCTCACGGGCTAGCGGGAGGGCCTATGAGCAGTTCTTC. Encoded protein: CASSRASGRAYEQFF.

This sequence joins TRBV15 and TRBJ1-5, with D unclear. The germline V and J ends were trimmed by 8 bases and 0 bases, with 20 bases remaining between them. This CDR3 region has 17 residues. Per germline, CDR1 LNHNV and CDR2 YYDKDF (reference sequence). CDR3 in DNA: TGTGCCACCGCCGCCCCCGCCGAGAGGTATAGCAATCAGCCCCAGCATTTT. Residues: CATAAPAERYSNQPQHF.

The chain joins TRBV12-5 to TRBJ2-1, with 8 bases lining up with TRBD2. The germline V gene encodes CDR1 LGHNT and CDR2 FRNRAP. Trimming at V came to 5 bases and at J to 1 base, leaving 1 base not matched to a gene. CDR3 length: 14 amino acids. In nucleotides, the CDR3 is TGTGCTAGTGGTCGACTAGCGTCCTACAATGAGCAGTTCTTC. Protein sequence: CASGRLASYNEQFF. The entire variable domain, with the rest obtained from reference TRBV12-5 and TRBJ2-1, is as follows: DARVTQTPRHKVTEMGQEVTMRCQPILGHNTVFWYRQTMMQGLELLAYFRNRAPLDDSGMPKDRFSAEMPDATLATLKIQPSEPRDSAVYFCASGRLASYNEQFFGPGTRLTVL.

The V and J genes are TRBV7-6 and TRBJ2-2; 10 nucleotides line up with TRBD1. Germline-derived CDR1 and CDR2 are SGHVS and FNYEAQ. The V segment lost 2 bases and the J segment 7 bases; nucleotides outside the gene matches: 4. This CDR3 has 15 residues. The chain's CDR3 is CASSLRTGGVGELFF. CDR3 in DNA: TGTGCCAGCAGCTTACGGACAGGGGGGGTCGGGGAGCTGTTTTTT.

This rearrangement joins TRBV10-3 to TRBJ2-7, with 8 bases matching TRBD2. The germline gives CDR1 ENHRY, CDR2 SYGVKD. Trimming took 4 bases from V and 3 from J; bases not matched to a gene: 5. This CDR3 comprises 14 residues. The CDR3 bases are TGTGCCATCAGTGTGGGCGGGACTAGCTACGAGCAGTACTTC. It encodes CAISVGGTSYEQYF.

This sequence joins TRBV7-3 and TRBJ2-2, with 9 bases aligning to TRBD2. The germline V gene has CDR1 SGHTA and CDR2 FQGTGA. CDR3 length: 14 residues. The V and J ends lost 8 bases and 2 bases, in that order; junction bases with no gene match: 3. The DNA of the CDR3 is TGTGCCAGCGGGCTAGCGGGAAACACCGGGGAGCTGTTTTTT. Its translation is CASGLAGNTGELFF.

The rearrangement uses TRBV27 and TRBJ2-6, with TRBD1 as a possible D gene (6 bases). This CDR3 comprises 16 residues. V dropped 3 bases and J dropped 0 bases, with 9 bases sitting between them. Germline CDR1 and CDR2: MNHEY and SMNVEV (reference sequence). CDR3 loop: CASSFGGASGANVLTF. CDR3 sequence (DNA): TGTGCCAGCAGTTTTGGGGGCGCCTCTGGGGCCAACGTCCTGACTTTC.

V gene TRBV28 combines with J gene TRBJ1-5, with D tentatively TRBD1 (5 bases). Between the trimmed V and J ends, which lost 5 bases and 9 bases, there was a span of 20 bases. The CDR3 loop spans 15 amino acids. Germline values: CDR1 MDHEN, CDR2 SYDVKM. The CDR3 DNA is TGTGCCAGCAGTATAAGGGACTCTCGGGTTGGGCCCCAGCATTTT. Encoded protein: CASSIRDSRVGPQHF. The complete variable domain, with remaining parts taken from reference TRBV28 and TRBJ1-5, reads DVKVTQSSRYLVKRTGEKVFLECVQDMDHENMFWYRQDPGLGLRLIYFSYDVKMKEKGDIPEGYSVSREKKERFSLILESASTNQTSMYLCASSIRDSRVGPQHFGDGTRLSIL.

The DNA for the CDR3 is TGTGCCAGCAGCTTGTACGGGGGGCGTAATGAAAAACTGTTTTTT. This sequence encodes CASSLYGGRNEKLFF. The chain joins TRBV5-6 to TRBJ1-4; the D gene is possibly TRBD1 (6 bases). In germline, CDR1 is SGHDT, CDR2 YYEEEE. Trimming removed 1 base at V and 4 bases at J, with 11 bases between. This CDR3 spans 15 amino acids. Together with reference TRBV5-6 and TRBJ1-4, the CDR3 gives the full variable domain: DAGVTQSPTHLIKTRGQQVTLRCSPKSGHDTVSWYQQALGQGPQFIFQYYEEEERQRGNFPDRFSGHQFPNYSSELNVNALLLGDSALYLCASSLYGGRNEKLFFGSGTQLSVL.